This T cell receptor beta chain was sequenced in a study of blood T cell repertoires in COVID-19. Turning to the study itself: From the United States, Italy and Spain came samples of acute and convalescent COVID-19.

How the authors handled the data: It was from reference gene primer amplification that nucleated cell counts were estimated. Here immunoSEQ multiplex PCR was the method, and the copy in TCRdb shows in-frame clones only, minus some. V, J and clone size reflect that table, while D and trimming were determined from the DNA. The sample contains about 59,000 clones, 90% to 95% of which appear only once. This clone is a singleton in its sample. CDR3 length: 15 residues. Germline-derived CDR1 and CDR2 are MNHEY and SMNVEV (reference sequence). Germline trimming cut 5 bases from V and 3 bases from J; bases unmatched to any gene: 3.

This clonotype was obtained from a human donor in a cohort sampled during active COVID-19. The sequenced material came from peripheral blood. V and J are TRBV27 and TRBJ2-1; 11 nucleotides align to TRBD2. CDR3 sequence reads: CASSLLAGGYNEQFF. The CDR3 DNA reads TGTGCCAGCAGTCTCCTAGCGGGAGGCTACAATGAGCAGTTCTTC.